The 3 T cell receptor beta chains given below trace back to one sample, sequenced in a study of shared clonotypes between healthy human individuals. Some clones are missing from TCRdb's copy, which holds only in-frame ones; the method was immunoSEQ multiplex PCR. The repertoire includes more than 850,000 clones, 78% of them detected once, and approximately 0.52% sits in the top ten. Sequencing used memory CD4+ T cells from PBMCs. Subset specified: CD45RA-negative fraction. The origin of the receptors is a man between 18 and 29 years old in good health. Some clones in this sample may be carry-over from other donors' samples.

The CDR3 here is CATQSGTSYNEQFF. The CDR3 DNA sequence: TGTGCCACCCAGAGCGGGACCTCCTACAATGAGCAGTTCTTC. The chain employs TRBV6-5 and TRBJ2-1, with TRBD2 identical over 7 bases. This CDR3 spans 14 amino acids. J lost 0 bases, V lost 10 bases, and 6 bases had no gene match. Germline V gene data show CDR1 as MNHEY and CDR2 as SVGAGI.

The chain couples TRBV2 to TRBJ1-5, with D perhaps TRBD1 (6 bases). Germline values: CDR1 SNHLY, CDR2 FYNNEI. The V end was cut by 5 bases, the J end by 1 base, with 9 bases between. CDR3 length: 14 residues. The CDR3 DNA follows: TGTGCCAGCAGTAGTCAGGGGAGCAATCAGCCCCAGCATTTT. Residues: CASSSQGSNQPQHF.

This clone has a single count. This chain links TRBV4-1 with TRBJ1-5; D call uncertain. The germline V gene has CDR1 MGHRA and CDR2 YSYEKL. The V end lost 4 bases, the J end lost 1 base, and 14 bases lay between the germline ends. The CDR3 is 16 residues long. The chain's CDR3 is CASSRFQGASNQPQHF. DNA for the CDR3: TGCGCCAGCAGCCGGTTCCAAGGAGCGAGCAATCAGCCCCAGCATTTT.